This T cell receptor beta chain was observed in a study of vaccination and CD4 T cells after COVID-19. The Oncomine TCR Beta short-read assay sequenced DNA from cultured CD4+ T cells. MiXCR, applied by TCRdb to the PCR reads, yields one record per CDR3 protein. The sample lists some 22,000 distinct CDR3 sequences; under 80% were seen once. The sample's treatment: approximately nine-day PBMC culture with coronavirus spike peptide pools or control peptides (ViraFEST assay). Concerning this clonotype: Its antigen is unknown.

Germline loops: CDR1 LNHDA, CDR2 SQIVND (reference sequence). The length of the CDR3 is 15 residues. Trimming stripped 1 base from V and 0 bases from J, with 9 bases between. This receptor was taken from a human donor who received a COVID-19 vaccine. Sequenced here: CD4+ T cells from blood, cultured in vitro, sampled before SARS-CoV-2 vaccination. The chain has TRBV19 and TRBJ1-1, with no clear D. The CDR3 region has the DNA TGTGCCAGTAGTATAGCCTTGGGCATGAACACTGAAGCTTTCTTT. Its protein is CASSIALGMNTEAFF. Filled out from reference TRBV19 and TRBJ1-1, the complete variable domain reads DGGITQSPKYLFRKEGQNVTLSCEQNLNHDAMYWYRQDPGQGLRLIYYSQIVNDFQKGDIAEGYSVSREKKESFPLTVTSAQKNPTAFYLCASSIALGMNTEAFFGQGTRLTVV.